The 27 T cell receptor beta chains below all came from one sample that was sequenced in a study of long-term antiretroviral therapy in people with HIV. The run of the v3.0 immunoSEQ assay was at survey level. Here immunoSEQ multiplex PCR was the method, and the copy in TCRdb shows in-frame clones only, minus some. The sample has tens of thousands of clones, roughly 84% seen once. Specimen: unsorted PBMCs, collected approximately 2.9 years before starting antiretroviral therapy. Receptor source: a woman in her thirties with HIV.

The chain uses TRBV30 and TRBJ1-5; 10 bases match TRBD1. Germline-derived CDR1 and CDR2 are GTSNPN and SVGIG (reference sequence). Trimming took 1 base from V and 4 from J; bases not matched to a gene: 16. The CDR3 spans 19 residues. CDR3 sequence: CAWSADLSPGQGSNQPQHF. The CDR3 DNA is TGTGCCTGGAGTGCAGATCTTTCTCCGGGACAGGGGAGTAATCAGCCCCAGCATTTT.

The chain is built from TRBV4-1 and TRBJ2-1, with D tentatively TRBD2 (5 bases). CDR1 is MGHRA and CDR2 is YSYEKL in the germline V gene. The CDR3 extends over 14 amino acids. V was clipped by 4 bases and J by 5 bases, with 12 bases between them. The DNA of the CDR3 is TGCGCCAGCAGCCTAGAGCGGTCAAACAATGAGCAGTTCTTC. Translation gives CASSLERSNNEQFF.

This chain connects TRBV18 to TRBJ2-5, with TRBD1 matching 8 bases. Germline CDR1 and CDR2: KGHSH and LQKENI. The CDR3 has 14 residues. Germline trimming cut 6 bases from V and 3 bases from J; bases unmatched to any gene: 6. This CDR3 reads CASSLDRAEETQYF. CDR3 bases: TGTGCCAGCTCCTTGGACAGGGCGGAAGAGACCCAGTACTTC.

This sequence joins TRBV30 and TRBJ1-1; TRBD1 might be the D (5 bases). Germline assignment: CDR1 GTSNPN and CDR2 SVGIG (reference sequence). The CDR3 extends over 13 amino acids. The V end lost 2 bases, the J end lost 3 bases, and 10 bases lay between the germline ends. The chain's CDR3 is CAWSPQGYTEAFF. CDR3 nucleotides: TGTGCCTGGAGTCCCCAGGGTTACACTGAAGCTTTCTTT.

This chain links TRBV29-1 with TRBJ2-3, with D unclear. Trimming removed 8 bases from V and 0 bases from J, with 15 bases in between. Germline loops: CDR1 SQVTM, CDR2 ANQGSEA. The length of the CDR3 is 14 residues. The CDR3 nucleotides are TGCAGCTTCGTGGCCGTCGCCAGCACAGATACGCAGTATTTT. Its translation is CSFVAVASTDTQYF.

The rearrangement joins TRBV5-1 to TRBJ2-7; the match to TRBD2 covers 12 bases. CDR1 SGHRS and CDR2 YFSETQ come from the germline V gene. The CDR3 has 15 amino acids. Trimming at V came to 4 bases and at J to 9 bases, leaving 11 bases not matched to a gene. The CDR3 loop reads CASSPGTSGRFGQYF. For the CDR3, the DNA is TGCGCCAGCAGCCCCGGGACTAGCGGGCGGTTCGGGCAGTACTTC.

The chain employs TRBV4-1 and TRBJ2-1, with 9 bases fitting TRBD2. Looked up from germline, CDR1 is MGHRA and CDR2 is YSYEKL. This CDR3 is 17 amino acids long. V trimming: 0 bases; J trimming: 2 bases; junction bases outside the gene matches: 5. The CDR3 sequence is CASSQDQAGGPYNEQFF. As DNA, the CDR3 is TGCGCCAGCAGCCAAGATCAGGCGGGGGGGCCCTACAATGAGCAGTTCTTC.

This clone was seen only a few times. This chain connects TRBV18 to TRBJ2-7; 7 bases map to TRBD1. This CDR3 contains 14 residues. Germline CDR1 and CDR2: KGHSH and LQKENI. V lost 3 bases and J lost 3; bases outside the gene matches: 5. This chain's CDR3 is CASSPPGQRYEQYF. The CDR3 DNA reads as TGTGCCAGCTCACCTCCGGGACAGCGCTACGAGCAGTACTTC.

The V and J genes are TRBV6-1 and TRBJ2-2; D might be TRBD2 (6 bases). The V end was cut by 2 bases, the J end by 0 bases, with 10 bases between. The V gene's germline CDR1 is MNHNS and CDR2 SASEGT. The CDR3 is 16 amino acids. CDR3 nucleotide sequence: TGTGCCAGCAGTGAAAGGGGCGGGGCGAACACCGGGGAGCTGTTTTTT. Encoded protein: CASSERGGANTGELFF.

The chain has TRBV6-4 and TRBJ2-3; D is uncertain. The CDR3 contains 12 residues. Germline CDR1 is MRHNA and CDR2 is SNTAGT. The V end was cut by 2 bases, the J end by 5 bases, with 5 bases between. CDR3 residues: CASSDGEDTQYF. The DNA for the CDR3 is TGTGCCAGCAGTGACGGGGAAGATACGCAGTATTTT.

This chain uses TRBV7-6 with TRBJ2-1, with a possible D match to TRBD1 (6 bases). Germline V lookup: CDR1 SGHVS, CDR2 FNYEAQ. Between the trimmed V and J ends, which lost 1 base and 7 bases, there was a span of 8 bases. This CDR3 is built from 13 residues. The DNA of the CDR3 is TGTGCCAGCAGCTTAGACCAGGGGAATGAGCAGTTCTTC. Translated, it gives CASSLDQGNEQFF.

This chain joins TRBV27 and TRBJ2-5, with D possibly TRBD2 on 5 matching bases. Trimming left V 6 bases short and J 5 bases short, with 16 bases between. Germline V gives CDR1 MNHEY, CDR2 SMNVEV (reference sequence). CDR3 size: 14 residues. This CDR3 is CASRSVGKRETQYF. DNA for the CDR3: TGTGCCAGCAGGAGCGTCGGGAAGCGGGAGACCCAGTACTTC.

The chain uses TRBV6-5 and TRBJ2-3, with TRBD1 identical over 8 bases. The CDR3 is 13 residues long. Germline V lookup: CDR1 MNHEY, CDR2 SVGAGI. V gave up 7 bases and J gave up 4 bases; unmatched junction bases: 4. In DNA, the CDR3 is TGTGCCAGCACCGGACAGGGAGCAGATACGCAGTATTTT. Translated, it gives CASTGQGADTQYF.

The V call is TRBV9, the J call TRBJ2-1; 9 nucleotides agree with TRBD1. Trimming at V came to 0 bases and at J to 3 bases, leaving 4 bases not matched to a gene. This CDR3 region has 16 residues. Germline CDR1 reads SGDLS; CDR2 reads YYNGEE. The CDR3 region has the DNA TGTGCCAGCAGCGTAGACGGGACAGGGTTCTACAATGAGCAGTTCTTC. Translated: CASSVDGTGFYNEQFF.

Comment on this clone: Germline and junction disagree at one end, which may indicate a read error. This chain connects TRBV5-1 to TRBJ1-1; TRBD1 might be the D (6 bases). The germline V gene has CDR1 SGHRS and CDR2 YFSETQ. CDR3 length equals 13 residues. CDR3 region: CASSLGGGTEAFF. The CDR3 DNA is TGCGCCAGCAGTTTGGGAGGGGGAACTGAAGCTTTCTTT.

This chain uses TRBV20-1 with TRBJ1-2; D is undetermined. There are 11 residues in the CDR3. Germline CDR1 reads DFQATT; CDR2 reads SNEGSKA (reference sequence). The ends were cut back, 6 bases at V and 5 bases at J, with 10 bases in the middle. The CDR3 is CSANPEYGYTF. The CDR3 nucleotides read TGCAGTGCCAACCCTGAATATGGCTACACCTTC.

The chain carries TRBV11-2 and TRBJ2-5; D is unclear. CDR1 is SGHAT and CDR2 is FQNNGV in the germline V gene. The CDR3 contains 13 residues. Trimming pared 10 bases from V and 5 bases from J, leaving 17 bases between. The CDR3 here is CATSTLTPETQYF. For the CDR3, the DNA is TGTGCCACCTCGACCCTTACTCCGGAGACCCAGTACTTC.

The V call is TRBV25-1, the J call TRBJ1-2; 9 bases line up with TRBD1. This CDR3 is 14 amino acids long. The germline V gene encodes CDR1 MGHDK and CDR2 SYGVNS. Germline trimming cut 6 bases from V and 4 bases from J; bases unmatched to any gene: 6. The DNA for the CDR3 is TGTGCCAGCAGACAAATGGGACAGGGCTATGGCTACACCTTC. Translating it yields CASRQMGQGYGYTF.

The chain joins TRBV6-1 to TRBJ2-7; the match to TRBD2 covers 11 bases. CDR1 MNHNS and CDR2 SASEGT come from the germline V gene. The ends lost 4 bases at V and 6 bases at J; junction bases unmatched: 5. This CDR3 is built from 14 residues. The CDR3 protein is CASSVTSGGGEQYF. DNA of the CDR3: TGTGCCAGCAGTGTTACTAGCGGGGGCGGCGAGCAGTACTTC.

The CDR3 DNA reads TGTGCCAGCAGTTACTCGAATCCAGGGGGAGGAAACACCATATATTTT. Amino acid sequence: CASSYSNPGGGNTIYF. The chain employs TRBV6-5 and TRBJ1-3; TRBD1 agrees at 7 bases. The germline V gene has CDR1 MNHEY and CDR2 SVGAGI. This CDR3 comprises 16 residues. V lost 0 bases, J lost 4 bases, and 6 bases stayed unmatched.

This clone has just a few counts. J is TRBJ1-6 and V is TRBV2, with 7 bases identical to TRBD1. Trimming took 3 bases from V and 9 from J; bases not matched to a gene: 8. CDR3 length: 15 amino acids. Germline assignment: CDR1 SNHLY and CDR2 FYNNEI. This CDR3 is CASSDRAGGSSPLHF. Here the CDR3 DNA reads TGTGCCAGCAGTGATAGGGCAGGGGGTAGTTCACCCCTCCACTTT.

This clone has only a few counts. CDR3 residues: CASSQDQGSADEQFF. DNA of the CDR3: TGTGCCAGCAGCCAAGATCAGGGCAGCGCCGATGAGCAGTTCTTC. This chain uses TRBV4-2 with TRBJ2-1, with D perhaps TRBD1 (5 bases). The CDR3 is made up of 15 amino acids. V gave up 0 bases and J gave up 8 bases, with 14 bases separating them. CDR1 and CDR2 from the germline V gene are LGHNA and YNFKEQ.

J is TRBJ1-6 and V is TRBV14, with no clear D. The ends were cut back, 2 bases at V and 14 bases at J, with 16 bases in the middle. CDR1 SGHDN and CDR2 FVKESK come from the germline V gene. The CDR3 length is 14 residues. Written as DNA, the CDR3 is TGTGCCAGCAGCCAATCCTCCCGCCTAGTGGCCCTCCACTTT. Residues: CASSQSSRLVALHF.

The rearrangement joins TRBV29-1 to TRBJ2-2; D perhaps matches TRBD1 (6 bases). The CDR3 has 15 amino acids. V was trimmed by 2 bases and J by 4 bases, leaving 14 bases between them. Germline values: CDR1 SQVTM, CDR2 ANQGSEA. The CDR3 DNA sequence: TGCAGCGTTGAAATGGTACAGGGAGTCACCGGGGAGCTGTTTTTT. This encodes CSVEMVQGVTGELFF.

DNA of the CDR3: TGTGCCAGTAGTATAGTACCGAGGGGGCAGCGTCGTGATTCACCCCTCCACTTT. Translated, it gives CASSIVPRGQRRDSPLHF. The V and J genes are TRBV19 and TRBJ1-6; 7 positions match TRBD1. Germline V gene lookup returns CDR1 LNHDA and CDR2 SQIVND (reference sequence). The V segment lost 1 base and the J segment 8 bases; nucleotides outside the gene matches: 14. This CDR3 has 18 residues.

This sequence joins TRBV30 and TRBJ2-2; 7 nucleotides agree with TRBD1. The V gene end was trimmed by 3 bases and the J gene end by 8 bases; junction bases not matched to a gene: 9. Germline CDR1 is GTSNPN and CDR2 is SVGIG (reference sequence). The CDR3 has 14 amino acids. CDR3 sequence (DNA): TGTGCCTGGAGCCGAAACAGGGGTTTAGGGGAGCTGTTTTTT. This translates into CAWSRNRGLGELFF. Filled out from reference TRBV30 and TRBJ2-2, the complete variable domain reads SQTIHQWPATLVQPVGSPLSLECTVEGTSNPNLYWYRQAAGRGLQLLFYSVGIGQISSEVPQNLSASRPQDRQFILSSKKLLLSDSGFYLCAWSRNRGLGELFFGEGSRLTVL.

The chain is built from TRBV4-2 and TRBJ2-5; 13 nucleotides agree with TRBD2. With V trimmed by 2 bases and J by 3 bases, 6 bases remained unmatched. The CDR3 loop spans 17 amino acids. Germline V lookup: CDR1 LGHNA, CDR2 YNFKEQ. The CDR3: CASSQLTSGGGKETQYF. CDR3 DNA: TGTGCCAGCAGCCAACTAACTAGCGGGGGGGGAAAAGAGACCCAGTACTTC.